Listed below are T cell receptor beta chains from one sample, sequenced in a study of cytomegalovirus exposure and HLA in healthy donors. Libraries were prepared by immunoSEQ multiplex PCR; TCRdb keeps only in-frame clonotypes and omits some of them. In the table there are about 190,000 clones, more than 75% of which are singletons. Sequencing was performed on PBMCs. Every receptor here comes from a woman under 30 in good health and CMV-seronegative. CDR3s include the opening cysteine and the closing phenylalanine or tryptophan. The order of the fields is J gene, V gene, D gene, clone size, CDR3 DNA, CDR3 protein. D genes are given only for firm matches. Only some rows state a clone size, as once, few, many or a class for expanded clones.

>TRBJ2-1|TRBV30|NA|NA
TGTGCCTGGAGTGTAGGGGTGCCTGAGGACTACAATGAGCAGTTCTTC
CAWSVGVPEDYNEQFF
>TRBJ1-2|TRBV6-5|TRBD1|NA
TGTGCCAGCAGTGCCCAGGGGGGTAAGGGCTACACCTTC
CASSAQGGKGYTF
>TRBJ2-2|TRBV4-2|TRBD2|NA
TGTGCCAGCAGCCAAGAGTGGACTAGGGAGGGCGGGGAGCTGTTTTTT
CASSQEWTREGGELFF
>TRBJ1-4|TRBV7-9|NA|NA
TGTGCCAGCAGCTACGGGGGGCCCTCATGGGAAAAACTGTTTTTT
CASSYGGPSWEKLFF
>TRBJ1-1|TRBV30|NA|NA
TGTGCCTGGAGCTTAAGACTCAAGAACACTGAAGCTTTCTTT
CAWSLRLKNTEAFF
>TRBJ1-1|TRBV28|NA|NA
TGTGCCAGCAGCTCGCCCTCCGAGGGGGACACTGAAGCTTTCTTT
CASSSPSEGDTEAFF
>TRBJ2-3|TRBV27|NA|NA
TGTGCCAGTACAGGAGGGCCGTTGGGTGGTACGCAGTATTTT
CASTGGPLGGTQYF
>TRBJ1-4|TRBV4-1|NA|NA
TGCGCCAGCAGCCCGCTCGGGGTGAGGGAAAAACTGTTTTTT
CASSPLGVREKLFF
>TRBJ2-7|TRBV27|TRBD2|NA
TGTGCCAGCAGTTTCGGGGGACTAGCGGTCTACGAGCAGTACTTC
CASSFGGLAVYEQYF
>TRBJ1-5|TRBV19|TRBD1|NA
TGTGCCAGTAGTCAACAGGGGGCTGGGTCTCAGCCCCAGCATTTT
CASSQQGAGSQPQHF
>TRBJ1-1|TRBV19|NA|NA
TGTGCCAGTAATTACCTCGGGTACACTGAAGCTTTCTTT
CASNYLGYTEAFF
>TRBJ1-5|TRBV4-1|NA|NA
TGCGCCAGCAGCCAAGAGGGCCAGGTTAGCAATCAGCCCCAGCATTTT
CASSQEGQVSNQPQHF
>TRBJ2-7|TRBV18|NA|once
TGTGCCAGCTCACCACCGGCCGAGCGGCAGTACTTC
CASSPPAERQYF
>TRBJ1-4|TRBV5-4|NA|once
TGTGCCAGCAGCCTGGGAGGCGGGGGTGAAAAACTGTTTTTT
CASSLGGGGEKLFF
>TRBJ2-7|TRBV28|NA|NA
TGTGCCAGCAGTTTATTCCCTTCCTACGAGCAGTACTTC
CASSLFPSYEQYF
>TRBJ2-3|TRBV5-1|NA|NA
TGCGCCAGCAGCGGCTCCGATCGAGATACGCAGTATTTT
CASSGSDRDTQYF
>TRBJ2-1|TRBV7-9|TRBD2|NA
TGTGCCAGCAGCACAAGCGGGAGGGTTCCCTCCTACAATGAGCAGTTCTTC
CASSTSGRVPSYNEQFF
>TRBJ2-1|TRBV5-1|TRBD2|NA
TGCGCCAGCAGCTGGACTAGCGGGGGGAACCTTGAGCAGTTCTTC
CASSWTSGGNLEQFF
>TRBJ2-3|TRBV9|TRBD2|NA
TGTGCCAGCAGCCCTCGGGAGGGGGTTTCTAGCACAGATACGCAGTATTTT
CASSPREGVSSTDTQYF
>TRBJ2-5|TRBV7-2|TRBD2|NA
TGTGCCAGCAGCGCCAACGGACTAGCGGGAGTGGAGACCCAGTACTTC
CASSANGLAGVETQYF
>TRBJ2-3|TRBV11-2|NA|once
TGTGCCAGCAGCTCCACCCTAGGGGCCGGCACAGATACGCAGTATTTT
CASSSTLGAGTDTQYF
>TRBJ2-7|TRBV6-5|NA|NA
TGTGCCAGCAGTTACGGCCTCTACGAGCAGTACTTC
CASSYGLYEQYF
>TRBJ2-3|TRBV5-1|NA|NA
TGCGCCAGCAGCTTGTCCCTCTCAGGCGATACGCAGTATTTT
CASSLSLSGDTQYF
>TRBJ2-7|TRBV19|TRBD2|NA
TGTGCCAGTAGTAGAAGACTAGCGGGCGAGCAGTACTTC
CASSRRLAGEQYF
>TRBJ1-5|TRBV5-1|TRBD1|NA
TGCGCCAGCAGCTTTCCGCGGACAGGTTACAATCAGCCCCAGCATTTT
CASSFPRTGYNQPQHF
>TRBJ2-5|TRBV10-3|TRBD1|NA
TGTGCCATCAGTGAACAGGGGGCCCAAGAGACCCAGTACTTC
CAISEQGAQETQYF
>TRBJ1-1|TRBV19|NA|NA
TGTGCCAGTAGTGACGTGGGGGGATTAGGGAACACTGAAGCTTTCTTT
CASSDVGGLGNTEAFF
>TRBJ1-1|TRBV6-1|NA|NA
TGTGCCAGCAGTGAACAGGGGCTGAACACTGAAGCTTTCTTT
CASSEQGLNTEAFF
>TRBJ2-2|TRBV2|NA|NA
TGTGCCAGCAGTGGATGGGGGCCAACCGGGGAGCTGTTTTTT
CASSGWGPTGELFF
>TRBJ1-2|TRBV6-5|TRBD1|once
TGTGCCAGCAGCCGGACAGGGATTACCTATGGCTACACCTTC
CASSRTGITYGYTF
>TRBJ1-2|TRBV6-1|TRBD1|NA
TGTGCCAGCAGTGAAGCGACAGGGGGCAGACGCTACACCTTC
CASSEATGGRRYTF
>TRBJ2-1|TRBV11-2|TRBD1|NA
TGTGCCAGCAGCGTCGGGACAGGGGTCTACAATGAGCAGTTCTTC
CASSVGTGVYNEQFF
>TRBJ2-7|TRBV6-5|NA|NA
TGTGCCAGCACTTACGGCCACGAGCAGTACTTC
CASTYGHEQYF
>TRBJ1-2|TRBV13|NA|NA
TGTGCCAGTATGGACAGCGCGTCGAGGGGCTACACCTTC
CASMDSASRGYTF
>TRBJ2-1|TRBV7-9|TRBD2|NA
TGTGCCAGCAGCTTAAGCCTAGGAGCGGGAGGGGGTAATGAGCAGTTCTTC
CASSLSLGAGGGNEQFF
>TRBJ2-1|TRBV7-3|NA|NA
TGTGCCAGCAGCGCGGCCAACTTGGGTAACAATGAGCAGTTCTTC
CASSAANLGNNEQFF
>TRBJ2-3|TRBV6-5|NA|NA
TGTGCCAGCAGTCGGGGGGCTAGCACAGATACGCAGTATTTT
CASSRGASTDTQYF
>TRBJ1-6|TRBV27|NA|NA
TGTGCCAGCAGTTCAGGAGGCTCCTATAATTCACCCCTCCACTTT
CASSSGGSYNSPLHF